The source of this T cell receptor beta chain is a study of CD8 T cells in Susac syndrome (dated by TCRdb to the late 2010s). Regarding the study in general: Of the Susac syndrome patients who were sequenced, five or six had clinically active disease and roughly 8 were in clinical remission. CD8+ T cell repertoire clonality was compared between over 9 healthy donors, roughly 14 Susac syndrome patients and approximately 16 multiple sclerosis patients. Repertoire sequencing was used to test whether CD8+ T cell activation and differentiation in Susac syndrome was antigen driven. At the time of blood withdrawal, Susac syndrome patients were either therapy-naive, taking corticosteroids (with some also receiving IVIg), or on IVIg alone.

RNA was extracted using the RNeasy kit, and roughly 0.5 to 1 microgram was reverse transcribed with random hexamers. The immunoSEQ multiplex PCR assay, which covers 54 Vbeta and 13 Jbeta segments, was used to amplify TCR beta CDR3 regions. PCR amplification bias was corrected using a synthetic template baseline for primer optimization and computational correction. The authors' pipeline ran thus. Reads were annotated to V, D and J genes according to IMGT and were analyzed with immunoSEQ Analyzer, with only productive sequences retained. To calculate clonality, Shannon entropy was normalized by log2 of the number of productive unique sequences and then subtracted from one. For each patient and control, public and private clones were evaluated within the 100 most prevalent clones. Clones were defined as Susac-specific when absent from the healthy and MS cohorts, from about 1,100 published viral clones and from other ImmuneACCESS disease sequences. TCRdb's own reprocessing of the public reads used fastp at Q25 and MiXCR and kept productive beta chains. Rows are combined by CDR3 protein, so each entry shows the most common genes and DNA. TCRdb assigned the V and J calls; the authors' analysis was not used. This sample lists tens of thousands of distinct CDR3 sequences; roughly 96% were detected once. The ten most abundant clones make up around 0.62% of the sample.

For this chain, trimming is 1 base at the V end and 1 base at the J end, and the number of junction bases without a gene match is 1. From cysteine to phenylalanine, the CDR3 is 16 amino acids long. CDR3 DNA only is kept here, 48 bases in frame from base 1. About this clonotype itself: It lacks a known antigen. Base qualities are not at hand, and no much larger clone is one base apart.

High-throughput TCR beta sequencing profiled peripheral blood CD8+ and CD4+ T cells from healthy donors, Susac syndrome patients and multiple sclerosis patients. The Susac syndrome patients fulfilled recently defined diagnostic criteria for definite or probable disease. Bulk CD8+ and CD4+ T cells were purified magnetically by negative isolation, whereas CD8+ TEMRA cells were enriched by FACS. Blood was collected in EDTA tubes and processed within 24 hours, with PBMCs isolated through density gradient centrifugation. PBMCs intended for TCR sequencing were cryopreserved in liquid nitrogen and thawed later in a water bath at 37 degrees C. Purity of sorted or isolated CD4+, CD8+ and CD8+ TEMRA cells was at least 90%. Broader findings and caveats from the paper: Looking at Susac-specific public clones, the researchers identified 15 to 20 in the total CD8+ repertoire and roughly 5 in the CD8+ TEMRA repertoire. The number of individuals in the TCR sequencing and HLA analysis was recognized as being relatively small. CD8+ repertoires in Susac syndrome showed clonal expansion, which was highest in CD8+ TEMRA cells and was greater in clinically active patients than in remitting patients.

The sample taken for sequencing was CD8+ T cells from PBMCs. The rearranged chain carries TRBV12-3 or TRBV12-4 and TRBJ2-3; TRBD2 matches 11 bases in the middle. The receptor was isolated from a human donor with Susac syndrome. The DNA sequence follows: TGTGCCAGCAGTTTAGGACTAGCGGGGCGCACAGATACGCAGTATTTT. It specifies CASSLGLAGRTDTQYF.